Detailed here is one T cell receptor beta chain. Its antigen is still unknown. This sample was included in a study of cytomegalovirus exposure and HLA in healthy donors. About the research overall: A data release that came early held some 84 million unique TCRs from HLA-typed donors. General observations from the study: Specificity for CMV antigens was confirmed in vitro for a few of the CMV-associated chains. As a later analysis showed, a missense DCLRE1C variant was linked to trimming of TCR beta V- and J-genes. Roughly even sequencing depth across donors was the assumption behind the presence/absence analyses.

The PCR made use of 60 Vbeta and 13 Jbeta primers. Sequencing used immunoSEQ multiplex PCR; TCRdb keeps in-frame clones, though not all of them. The data hold about 110,000 clones, with around 61% observed a single time. Trimming took off 2 bases at V and 2 bases at J, with 13 bases between the two ends. The germline V gene encodes CDR1 MGHDK and CDR2 SYGVNS. The CDR3 is 15 amino acids. This clonotype was obtained from a woman aged 25 to 39 in good health and CMV-seronegative. This chain uses TRBV25-1 with TRBJ2-7, with TRBD1 as a possible D gene (6 bases). Material: PBMCs. DNA of the CDR3: TGTGCCAGCAGTGAAGACACAGGGATAACCTACGAGCAGTACTTC. Its protein product is CASSEDTGITYEQYF.